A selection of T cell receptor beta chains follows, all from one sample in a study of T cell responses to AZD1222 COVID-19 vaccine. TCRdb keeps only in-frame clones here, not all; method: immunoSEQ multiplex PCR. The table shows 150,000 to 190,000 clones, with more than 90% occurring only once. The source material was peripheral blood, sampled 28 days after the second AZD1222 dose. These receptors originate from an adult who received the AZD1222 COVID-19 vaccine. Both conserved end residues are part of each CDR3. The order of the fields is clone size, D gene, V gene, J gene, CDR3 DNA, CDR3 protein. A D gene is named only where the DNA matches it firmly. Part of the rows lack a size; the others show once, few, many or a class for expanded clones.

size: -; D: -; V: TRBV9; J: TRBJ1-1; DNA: TGTGCCAGCAGCGTTTCACGGACTACTGAAGCTTTCTTT; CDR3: CASSVSRTTEAFF
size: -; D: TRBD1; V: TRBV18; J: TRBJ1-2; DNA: TGTGCCAGCTCACCGATTCAGGGGGGTAACTATGGCTACACCTTC; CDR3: CASSPIQGGNYGYTF
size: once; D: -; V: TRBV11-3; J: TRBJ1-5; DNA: TGTGCCAGCAGCACGGACGGAGACGGCCATGGCAATCAGCCCCAGCATTTT; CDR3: CASSTDGDGHGNQPQHF
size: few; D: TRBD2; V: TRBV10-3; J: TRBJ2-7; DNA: TGTGCCATCAGTGATGCGGCGGGGGGTTCCTACGAGCAGTACTTC; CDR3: CAISDAAGGSYEQYF
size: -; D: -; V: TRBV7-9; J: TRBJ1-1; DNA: TGTGCCAGCAGCCCAGAACTCGGGGAGAACACTGAAGCTTTCTTT; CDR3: CASSPELGENTEAFF
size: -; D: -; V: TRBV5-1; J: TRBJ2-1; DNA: TGCGCCAGCAGCTTTTTCGGGGACCCTTACAATGAGCAGTTCTTC; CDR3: CASSFFGDPYNEQFF
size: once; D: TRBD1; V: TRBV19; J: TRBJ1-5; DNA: TGTGCCAGTAGAGCCGGGACAGGGGGCGGTCAGCCCCAGCATTTT; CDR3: CASRAGTGGGQPQHF
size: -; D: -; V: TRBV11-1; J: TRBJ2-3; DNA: TGTGCCAGCAGCTTACAATCAGATACGCAGTATTTT; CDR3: CASSLQSDTQYF
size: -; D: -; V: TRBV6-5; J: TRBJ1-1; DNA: TGTGCCAGCAGTCCTCTGGGTTTCCCCCGGGAAGCTTTCTTT; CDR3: CASSPLGFPREAFF
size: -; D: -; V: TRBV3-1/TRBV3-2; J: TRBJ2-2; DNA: TGTGCCAGCAGCCAGACGGTCTCCGGGGAGCTGTTTTTT; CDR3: CASSQTVSGELFF
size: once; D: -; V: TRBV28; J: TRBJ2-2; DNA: TGTGCCAGCAGGACAAGAGGGGTACACACCGGGGAGCTGTTTTTT; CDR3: CASRTRGVHTGELFF
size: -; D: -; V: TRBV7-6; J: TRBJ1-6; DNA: TGTGCCAGCAGCCTAGGGACGGTGCGTTCACCCCTCCACTTT; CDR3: CASSLGTVRSPLHF
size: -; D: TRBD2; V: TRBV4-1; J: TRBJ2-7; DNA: TGCGCCAGCAGCCAAACCGGGACTAGCGGGGGGCTGTACGAGCAGTACTTC; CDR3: CASSQTGTSGGLYEQYF
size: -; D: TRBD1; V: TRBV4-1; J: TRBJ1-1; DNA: TGCGCCAGCAGCCTAGGGACAGGGAAGAACACTGAAGCTTTCTTT; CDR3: CASSLGTGKNTEAFF
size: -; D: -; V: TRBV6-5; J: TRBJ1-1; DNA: TGTGCCAGCGGGGACACCACAAACACTGAAGCTTTCTTT; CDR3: CASGDTTNTEAFF
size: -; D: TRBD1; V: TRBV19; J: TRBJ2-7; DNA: TGTGCCAGTAGTCCTTCGACAGGGTCGAACGAGCAGTACTTC; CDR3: CASSPSTGSNEQYF
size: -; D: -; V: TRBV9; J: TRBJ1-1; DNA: TGTGCCAGCAGCGGGTCCGGGAACACTGAAGCTTTCTTT; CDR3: CASSGSGNTEAFF
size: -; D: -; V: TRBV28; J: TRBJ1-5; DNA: TGTGCCAGCAGTTTACCCAATCAGCCCCAGCATTTT; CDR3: CASSLPNQPQHF
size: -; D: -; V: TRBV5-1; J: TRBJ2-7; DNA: TGCGCCAGCAGCTCCAGGGACAACTCCTACGAGCAGTACTTC; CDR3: CASSSRDNSYEQYF
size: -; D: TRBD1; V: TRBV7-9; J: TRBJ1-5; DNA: TGTGCCAGCAGCCCGGGACAGGGGCTCGGCTATAGCAATCAGCCCCAGCATTTT; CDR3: CASSPGQGLGYSNQPQHF
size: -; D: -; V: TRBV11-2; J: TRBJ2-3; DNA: TGTGCCAGCAGCTTCGGCCTTACTAGGGATACGCAGTATTTT; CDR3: CASSFGLTRDTQYF
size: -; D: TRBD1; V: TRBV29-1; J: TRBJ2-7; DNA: TGCAGCGCCAGACAGGGGTCCTACGAGCAGTACTTC; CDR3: CSARQGSYEQYF
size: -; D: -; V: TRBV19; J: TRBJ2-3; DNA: TGTGCCAGTAGTATGCCGTACGAGGTAACAGATACGCAGTATTTT; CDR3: CASSMPYEVTDTQYF
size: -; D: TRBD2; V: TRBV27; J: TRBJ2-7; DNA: TGTGCCAGCAGTTTAAATCCCGGGACTAGCGGAACATACGAGCAGTACTTC; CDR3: CASSLNPGTSGTYEQYF
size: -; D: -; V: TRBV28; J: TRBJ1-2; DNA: TGTGCCAGCAGTCCGCTAGGAACAGACGGCTACACCTTC; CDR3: CASSPLGTDGYTF
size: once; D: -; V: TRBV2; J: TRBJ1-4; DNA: TGTGCCAGCAGTGAAGCGGGGGGGCCGGATGAAAAACTGTTTTTT; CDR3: CASSEAGGPDEKLFF
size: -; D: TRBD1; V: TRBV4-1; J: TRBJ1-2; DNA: TGCGCCAGCAGCTGGACCGACAGGGAAAATGGCTACACCTTC; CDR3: CASSWTDRENGYTF
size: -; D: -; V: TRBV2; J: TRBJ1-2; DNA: TGTGCCAGCAGTGAAGAGTCAGGGAGTGGCTACACCTTC; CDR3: CASSEESGSGYTF
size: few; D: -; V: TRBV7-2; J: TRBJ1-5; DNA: TGTGCCAGCAGCTCCACAGGGAAAAGCAATCAGCCCCAGCATTTT; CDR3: CASSSTGKSNQPQHF
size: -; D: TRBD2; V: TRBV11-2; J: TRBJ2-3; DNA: TGTGCCAGCAGCTTGGTAGCGGGAGGGAGGTTGGCGCAGTATTTT; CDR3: CASSLVAGGRLAQYF
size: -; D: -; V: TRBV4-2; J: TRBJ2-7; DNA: TGTGCCAGCAGCCAGGGGACTGTATCCTACGAGCAGTACTTC; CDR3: CASSQGTVSYEQYF
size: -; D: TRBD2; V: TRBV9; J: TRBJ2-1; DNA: TGTGCCAGCAGCGGATCCGGGACTAGCGGGAACAATGAGCAGTTCTTC; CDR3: CASSGSGTSGNNEQFF
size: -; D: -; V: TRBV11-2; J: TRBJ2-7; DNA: TGTGCCAGCAGCTGGACCGAGGTCGAGCAGTACTTC; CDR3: CASSWTEVEQYF
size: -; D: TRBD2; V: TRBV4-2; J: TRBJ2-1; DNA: TGTGCCAGCAGCCAAGATGGGGGACTAGCGGGGCTTGTGAATGAGCAGTTCTTC; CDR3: CASSQDGGLAGLVNEQFF
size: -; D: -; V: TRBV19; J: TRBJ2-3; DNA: TGTGCCAGTAGTCACCAAGGGGGGGCCACAGATACGCAGTATTTT; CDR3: CASSHQGGATDTQYF
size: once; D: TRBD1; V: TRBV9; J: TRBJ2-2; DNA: TGTGCCAGCAGCCCACAGGGGGTGTACACCGGGGAGCTGTTTTTT; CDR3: CASSPQGVYTGELFF
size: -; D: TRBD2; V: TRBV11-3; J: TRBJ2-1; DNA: TGTGCCAGCAGCTCGGGGGAGGGTGAGCAGTTCTTC; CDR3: CASSSGEGEQFF
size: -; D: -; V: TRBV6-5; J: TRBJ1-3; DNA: TGTGCCAGCAGTTTGGGATCTGGAAACACCATATATTTT; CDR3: CASSLGSGNTIYF
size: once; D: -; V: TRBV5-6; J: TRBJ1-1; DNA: TGTGCCAGCAGCTTGGTAAGGGCCACTGAAGCTTTCTTT; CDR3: CASSLVRATEAFF
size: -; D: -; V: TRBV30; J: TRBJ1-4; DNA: TGTGCCTGGAGTTCGGACGCCCGCGAAAAACTGTTTTTT; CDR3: CAWSSDAREKLFF
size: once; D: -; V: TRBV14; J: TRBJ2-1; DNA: TGTGCCAGCAGCCCCCGGAAACGGCAGTCTTCAAAATCCTACAATGAGCAGTTCTTC; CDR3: CASSPRKRQSSKSYNEQFF
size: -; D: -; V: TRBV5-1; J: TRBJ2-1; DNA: TGCGCCAGCAGCTTCGGTGGTGAGCAGTTCTTC; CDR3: CASSFGGEQFF
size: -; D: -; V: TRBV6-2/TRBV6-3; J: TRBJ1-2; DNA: TGTGCCAGCAGTTTTTCGCACTATGGCTACACCTTC; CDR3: CASSFSHYGYTF
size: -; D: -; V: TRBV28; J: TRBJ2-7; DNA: TGTGCCAGCACCCCAGACGGGGCGGGCGGATTCCAGCAGTACTTC; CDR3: CASTPDGAGGFQQYF
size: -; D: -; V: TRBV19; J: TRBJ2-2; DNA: TGTGCCAGTAGTATGGGGGTCGGGGAGCTGTTTTTT; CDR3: CASSMGVGELFF